This T cell receptor (beta chain) was retrieved from a study of T-cell reconstitution after alpha-beta-depleted transplantation in children. The TCRbeta library incorporated unique molecular identifiers. A single record per CDR3 protein comes from TCRdb applying MiXCR to the PCR reads. In the table there are roughly 100,000 distinct CDR3 sequences, roughly 8% of which are singletons. Ten or more counts support this clonotype. Germline trimming cut 0 bases from V and 7 bases from J; bases unmatched to any gene: 11. Germline loops: CDR1 DFQATT, CDR2 SNEGSKA (reference sequence). The CDR3 is made up of 17 amino acids.

The receptor comes from a human donor who donated a stem cell graft to a child with congenital amegakaryocytic thrombocytopenia. The sequencing used PBMCs from the stem cell graft donor, collected from the stem cell graft. The chain links TRBV20-1 to TRBJ2-1; 11 nucleotides match TRBD2. The CDR3: CSARDRLAGGSGNEQFF. The CDR3 region has the DNA TGCAGTGCTAGAGATCGGCTAGCGGGGGGCAGTGGGAATGAGCAGTTCTTC.